This T cell receptor beta chain was sequenced in a study of blood T cell repertoires in COVID-19. Overall study: Samples representing acute and convalescent COVID-19 were sourced from the United States, Italy and Spain.

Germline loops: CDR1 MNHEY, CDR2 SMNVEV (reference sequence). V was trimmed by 11 bases and J by 8 bases, leaving 22 bases between them. The CDR3 length is 15 residues. This clone was counted a few times. Participants' own reports of clinical history determined their cohort assignment. The study recruited exposed participants who had met a COVID-19 case within 2 weeks before entry. Per the authors' pipeline: The assay estimated nucleated cells by amplifying reference gene primers. Sequencing used immunoSEQ multiplex PCR; TCRdb keeps in-frame clones, though not all of them. Clonal size and the V and J genes are those of that table, whereas D and trimming came from the DNA. The table lists about 210,000 clones, about 86% of them singletons.

The sample comprised PBMCs or T cells enriched from blood (not recorded which). This sequence joins TRBV27 and TRBJ1-6; no clear D gene. This clonotype originated in a woman aged 25 to 39 who had been exposed to COVID-19. The CDR3 spells CAPPLQAERDSPLHF. In nucleotides, the CDR3 is TGTGCCCCCCCGCTCCAAGCAGAGCGGGATTCACCCCTCCACTTT.